The next 26 T cell receptor beta chains were all read from a single sample in a study of shared clonotypes between healthy human individuals. The protocol was immunoSEQ multiplex PCR, while the TCRdb copy is restricted to in-frame clones and leaves out a portion. The sample has under 550,000 clones, 96% seen once. Sequencing was performed on naive CD4+ T cells sorted from blood. Specified subset: CD45RA+ positively selected. These receptors originate from a woman aged 25 to 39 in good health.

The V and J genes are TRBV7-3 and TRBJ2-4, with D unresolved. With 0 bases removed from V and 6 bases from J, the gap between germline ends came to 6 bases. Germline CDR1 is SGHTA and CDR2 is FQGTGA. This CDR3 spans 13 amino acids. The CDR3 is CASSLTLGNIQYF. The CDR3 region has the DNA TGTGCCAGCAGCTTAACTCTGGGAAACATTCAGTACTTC.

This clone was observed a single time. This chain links TRBV5-1 with TRBJ2-5, with 7 bases fitting TRBD1. The CDR3 covers 15 residues. Per germline, CDR1 SGHRS and CDR2 YFSETQ. V was clipped by 6 bases and J by 11 bases; unmatched bases: 19. CDR3: CASTLWDSQRSEQYF. The CDR3 DNA sequence: TGCGCCAGCACCCTTTGGGACAGCCAAAGATCGGAGCAGTACTTC.

This chain connects TRBV6-1 to TRBJ1-1; 8 bases align to TRBD1. The germline CDR1 and CDR2 sequences are MNHNS and SASEGT. J lost 8 bases, V lost 7 bases, and 15 bases had no gene match. The CDR3 has 15 amino acids. The CDR3 region has the DNA TGTGCCAGCACTCAAAATCAGGGGGCCCGCCTCGAAGCTTTCTTT. Translated: CASTQNQGARLEAFF.

The V call is TRBV5-1, the J call TRBJ1-2; possible D gene TRBD1, 5 bases. CDR1 is SGHRS, CDR2 YFSETQ, per germline. V lost 3 bases, J lost 9 bases, and 24 bases lay in between. The CDR3 covers 16 residues. CDR3 in DNA: TGCGCCAGCAGCTCAGGGATACAGGTCGGAGCAGGAAGCTACACCTTC. It is translated as CASSSGIQVGAGSYTF.

The V and J genes are TRBV19 and TRBJ2-5; 9 nucleotides line up with TRBD1. Gene TRBJ2-7 matches the end of the DNA better, so the J call may be wrong. Germline V gene data show CDR1 as LNHDA and CDR2 as SQIVND (reference sequence). There are 14 residues in the CDR3. This chain's CDR3 is CASTPGQGTYEQYF. CDR3 nucleotide sequence: TGTGCCAGTACCCCGGGACAGGGCACCTACGAGCAGTACTTC.

This rearrangement joins TRBV4-1 to TRBJ2-5; the D is unclear. The J call is in doubt because the DNA end fits TRBJ2-7 better. The CDR3 is made up of 16 amino acids. Germline CDR1 reads MGHRA; CDR2 reads YSYEKL. CDR3 nucleotides: TGCGCCAGCAGCCTAACTTTTGCAGGTCGTTCCTACGAGCAGTACTTC. Its protein product is CASSLTFAGRSYEQYF.

This clone has a single count. The chain carries TRBV18 and TRBJ2-7; perhaps D is TRBD1 or TRBD2 (5 bases each). The CDR3 totals 12 residues. The V gene lost 6 bases and the J gene lost 5 bases, with 11 bases spanning the gap. Germline assignment: CDR1 KGHSH and CDR2 LQKENI. The CDR3 bases are TGTGCCAGCTCCTGGGGGTCAGACGAGCAGTACTTC. Residues: CASSWGSDEQYF. The whole variable domain, remainder taken from reference TRBV18 and TRBJ2-7, is NAGVMQNPRHLVRRRGQEARLRCSPMKGHSHVYWYRQLPEEGLKFMVYLQKENIIDESGMPKERFSAEFPKEGPSILRIQQVVRGDSAAYFCASSWGSDEQYFGPGTRLTVT.

Regarding this clone: Other DNA sequences from this sample encode an identical CDR3 as well. The chain employs TRBV28 and TRBJ2-7, with 8 bases identical to TRBD1. J lost 1 base, V lost 7 bases, and 3 bases had no gene match. CDR3 length equals 13 residues. Germline V gene sequence: CDR1 MDHEN, CDR2 SYDVKM. For the CDR3, the DNA is TGTGCCAGCATACAGGGGGGATCCTACGAGCAGTACTTC. Protein: CASIQGGSYEQYF.

Notes on this clone: Other DNA sequences in the same sample also yield this CDR3. This sequence joins TRBV18 and TRBJ2-7; no clear D. Germline-derived CDR1 and CDR2 are KGHSH and LQKENI. The V and J ends lost 3 bases and 0 bases respectively, with 9 bases between them. The CDR3 runs 14 residues. The CDR3 reads CASSPSRSSYEQYF. CDR3 bases: TGTGCCAGCTCACCGTCCAGGAGCTCCTACGAGCAGTACTTC.

The chain joins TRBV21-1 to TRBJ2-5; the table calls TRBD1, which could not be checked here. The J call may be mistaken, given a closer DNA end match to TRBJ2-7. TRBV21-1 is a recognized pseudogene. This CDR3 region has 17 residues. CDR3 in amino acids: CATERATGGNSSYEQYF. The CDR3 DNA sequence: TGTGCCACCGAGCGGGCCACAGGGGGTAATAGCTCCTACGAGCAGTACTTC.

CDR3 bases: TGTGCCACCCACAGGGGGCCATATAGCAATCAGCCCCAGCATTTT. It specifies CATHRGPYSNQPQHF. V gene TRBV19 combines with J gene TRBJ1-5; 9 positions match TRBD1. The CDR3 loop spans 15 amino acids. The ends lost 10 bases at V and 0 bases at J; junction bases unmatched: 7. Germline CDR1 and CDR2: LNHDA and SQIVND (reference sequence).

This rearrangement joins TRBV28 to TRBJ2-5; D remains unclear. CDR1 is MDHEN and CDR2 is SYDVKM in the germline V gene. Trimming removed 3 bases at V and 1 base at J, with 15 bases between. CDR3 length: 16 residues. CDR3 loop: CASSFRPASPQETQYF. DNA for the CDR3: TGTGCCAGCAGTTTCCGGCCAGCTTCACCCCAAGAGACCCAGTACTTC.

The chain is built from TRBV18 and TRBJ2-7; D might be TRBD1 or TRBD2, each matching 5 bases. Germline CDR1 and CDR2: KGHSH and LQKENI. The CDR3 runs to 12 residues. V lost 2 bases and J lost 5, with 7 bases in between. This chain's CDR3 is CASSPTGHEQYF. The DNA of the CDR3 is TGTGCCAGCTCACCAACGGGGCACGAGCAGTACTTC.

This chain links TRBV6-5 with TRBJ1-5, with D tentatively TRBD1 (5 bases). The CDR3 totals 14 residues. V gave up 8 bases and J gave up 0 bases, with 11 bases separating them. From germline, CDR1 is MNHEY and CDR2 SVGAGI. CDR3 bases: TGTGCCAGCGGGGCGGGATATAGCAATCAGCCCCAGCATTTT. Translation: CASGAGYSNQPQHF.

V usage is TRBV5-6 and J usage is TRBJ1-1; 9 bases are a match to TRBD1. This CDR3 has 14 amino acids. The trim removed 3 bases at V and 5 bases at J, leaving 5 bases unmatched. The V gene's germline CDR1 is SGHDT and CDR2 YYEEEE. CDR3: CASSYTGGLTEAFF. Here the CDR3 DNA reads TGTGCCAGCAGCTATACAGGGGGCCTTACTGAAGCTTTCTTT.

To note about this clone: In the same sample, other DNA sequences code for this CDR3. The chain has TRBV6-5 and TRBJ1-2, with a possible D match to TRBD1 (6 bases). Germline CDR1 MNHEY, CDR2 SVGAGI. The CDR3 has 15 residues. The V end lost 0 bases, the J end lost 3 bases, and 11 bases lay between the germline ends. CDR3 in amino acids: CASSYSQGPDYGYTF. In DNA form, the CDR3 reads TGTGCCAGCAGTTACTCGCAGGGGCCGGACTATGGCTACACCTTC.

The genes are TRBV29-1 and TRBJ2-7; the match to TRBD2 covers 10 bases. Trimming removed 6 bases from V and 3 bases from J; junction bases left unmatched: 11. The CDR3 spans 15 residues. CDR1 is SQVTM and CDR2 is ANQGSEA in the germline V gene. CDR3 bases: TGCAGCGTGGTGGGCCAACTAGCGGGATACTACGAGCAGTACTTC. It specifies CSVVGQLAGYYEQYF.

Only a few counts were recorded for this clone. CDR3 in amino acids: CASSRDFSYEQYF. The CDR3 DNA sequence: TGTGCCAGCAGCAGGGACTTCTCCTACGAGCAGTACTTC. The chain carries TRBV7-9 and TRBJ2-7, with D possibly TRBD2 on 6 matching bases. Between the trimmed V and J ends, which lost 5 bases and 0 bases, there was a span of 8 bases. CDR3 length: 13 residues. Germline CDR1 is SEHNR and CDR2 is FQNEAQ (reference sequence).

The chain combines TRBV28 with TRBJ1-2; D gene uncertain. This CDR3 is built from 13 residues. V dropped 4 bases and J dropped 9 bases, with 15 bases sitting between them. CDR1 is MDHEN and CDR2 is SYDVKM in the germline V gene. The CDR3 loop reads CASSSGMRVSYTF. The CDR3 DNA follows: TGTGCCAGCAGTTCCGGGATGCGGGTCAGCTACACCTTC.

The J gene is TRBJ2-3, the V gene TRBV28; tentatively, D is TRBD2 (6 bases). V lost 7 bases and J 8 bases, leaving 13 bases between the germline ends. The CDR3 consists of 12 residues. Germline-derived CDR1 and CDR2 are MDHEN and SYDVKM. DNA of the CDR3: TGTGCCAGCACACCGGGACTCGGTACGCAGTATTTT. Amino acid sequence: CASTPGLGTQYF. The entire variable domain, with the rest obtained from reference TRBV28 and TRBJ2-3, is as follows: DVKVTQSSRYLVKRTGEKVFLECVQDMDHENMFWYRQDPGLGLRLIYFSYDVKMKEKGDIPEGYSVSREKKERFSLILESASTNQTSMYLCASTPGLGTQYFGPGTRLTVL.

The genes are TRBV19 and TRBJ1-5, with a weak D call TRBD1 (6 bases). Germline loops: CDR1 LNHDA, CDR2 SQIVND (reference sequence). Deletions cut 4 bases from V and 1 base from J, with 14 bases between. This CDR3 comprises 16 residues. CDR3 sequence (DNA): TGTGCCAGTAGTACGACTCAGGGGCAAAGCAATCAGCCCCAGCATTTT. This codes for CASSTTQGQSNQPQHF. The whole variable domain, remainder taken from reference TRBV19 and TRBJ1-5, is DGGITQSPKYLFRKEGQNVTLSCEQNLNHDAMYWYRQDPGQGLRLIYYSQIVNDFQKGDIAEGYSVSREKKESFPLTVTSAQKNPTAFYLCASSTTQGQSNQPQHFGDGTRLSIL.

CDR3 protein: CASRLQGTETQYF. DNA of the CDR3: TGTGCCAGCAGACTACAGGGTACGGAGACCCAGTACTTC. The chain links TRBV28 to TRBJ2-5, with D possibly matching TRBD1 (6 bases). V lost 6 bases to trimming and J lost 5 bases, with 13 bases between them. CDR1 and CDR2 (germline): MDHEN, SYDVKM. The CDR3 totals 13 residues.

The chain has TRBV19 and TRBJ1-1; D is perhaps TRBD1 (6 bases). The CDR3 is 18 residues long. Germline V lookup: CDR1 LNHDA, CDR2 SQIVND (reference sequence). The V end was cut by 5 bases, the J end by 4 bases, with 26 bases between. CDR3 amino acids: CASSPNLGVRGRGTEAFF. CDR3 bases: TGTGCCAGTAGTCCCAACTTAGGCGTCCGGGGGCGGGGCACTGAAGCTTTCTTT.

The chain is built from TRBV21-1 and TRBJ2-3. TRBV21-1 is a recognized pseudogene. The CDR3 loop spans 17 amino acids. The chain's CDR3 is CASSGLSGARAIDTQYF. The CDR3, as DNA: TGTGCCAGCAGCGGACTTTCGGGGGCCAGGGCGATAGATACGCAGTATTTT.

The chain employs TRBV27 and TRBJ2-2, with D tentatively TRBD2 (6 bases). Germline assignment: CDR1 MNHEY and CDR2 SMNVEV (reference sequence). CDR3 length: 17 amino acids. Trimming stripped 6 bases from V and 5 bases from J, with 22 bases between. In DNA, the CDR3 is TGTGCCAGCAGGGGGGGTAGGCCGGACATAGGGACCGGGGAGCTGTTTTTT. This sequence encodes CASRGGRPDIGTGELFF.

This clone was seen only once. The V gene is TRBV2, the J gene TRBJ2-1; 10 bases are a match to TRBD2. CDR1 SNHLY and CDR2 FYNNEI come from the germline V gene. Trimming removed 10 bases from V and 2 bases from J; junction bases left unmatched: 8. This CDR3 has 15 amino acids. The CDR3 DNA reads as TGTGCCAATAGACTAGCGGGTTTTCCCTACAATGAGCAGTTCTTC. This encodes CANRLAGFPYNEQFF.